This TCR beta chain was sequenced for a study of cytomegalovirus exposure and HLA in healthy donors. Looking at the study overall: There were roughly 80 million unique TCRs (from HLA-typed donors) in an early data release.

Study-wide findings and caveats: In a later analysis, compared with equally common non-associated chains, HLA-associated beta chains were more expanded. The study recorded 164 TCR beta chains that were cytomegalovirus-associated.

Concerning this clone itself: What it recognizes is unknown.

The CDR3 sequence is 15 residues long. In germline, CDR1 is SGHNT, CDR2 YYREEE (reference sequence). Unmatched junction bases numbered 11, after V lost 7 bases and J lost 5 bases. PCR employed 60 Vbeta and 13 Jbeta primers. As originally analysed: There were about 80 million unique TCR beta chains by a later count, and about 11 million of them were shared. TCRdb's table, derived via immunoSEQ multiplex PCR, lists solely in-frame clones and lacks some. The DNA gave D and trimming, while V, J and clone size come from that table. This sample yields 270,000 or so clones, of which 80% to 95% are seen a single time; about 1.5% belongs to the top ten.

Sequencing input: PBMCs. This receptor was identified in a girl aged 2-10 years in good health and CMV-seronegative. This chain uses TRBV5-4 with TRBJ2-1; TRBD1 aligns across 8 bases. The CDR3 coding sequence is TGTGCCAGCCGCGTCCTGGGACAGGCGGACAATGAGCAGTTCTTC. It encodes CASRVLGQADNEQFF.